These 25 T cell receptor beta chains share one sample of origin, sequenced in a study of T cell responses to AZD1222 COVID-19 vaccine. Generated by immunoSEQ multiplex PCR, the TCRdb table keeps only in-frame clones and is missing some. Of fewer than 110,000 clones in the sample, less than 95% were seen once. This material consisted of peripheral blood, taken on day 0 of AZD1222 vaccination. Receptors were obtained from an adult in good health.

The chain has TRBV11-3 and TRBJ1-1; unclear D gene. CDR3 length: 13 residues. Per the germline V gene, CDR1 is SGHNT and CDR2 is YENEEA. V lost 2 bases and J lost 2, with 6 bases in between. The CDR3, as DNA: TGTGCCAGCAGCTTACGAGAAAACACTGAAGCTTTCTTT. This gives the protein CASSLRENTEAFF. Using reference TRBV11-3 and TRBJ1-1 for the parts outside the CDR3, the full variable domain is EAGVVQSPRYKIIEKKQPVAFWCNPISGHNTLYWYLQNLGQGPELLIRYENEEAVDDSQLPKDRFSAERLKGVDSTLKIQPAELGDSAVYLCASSLRENTEAFFGQGTRLTVV.

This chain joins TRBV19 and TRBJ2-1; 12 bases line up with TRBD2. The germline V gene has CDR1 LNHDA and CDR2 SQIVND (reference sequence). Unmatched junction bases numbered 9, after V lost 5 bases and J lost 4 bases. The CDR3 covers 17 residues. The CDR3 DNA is TGTGCCAGTAGTTCCATCCTAGCGGGGGGGCCTTACAATGAGCAGTTCTTC. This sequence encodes CASSSILAGGPYNEQFF.

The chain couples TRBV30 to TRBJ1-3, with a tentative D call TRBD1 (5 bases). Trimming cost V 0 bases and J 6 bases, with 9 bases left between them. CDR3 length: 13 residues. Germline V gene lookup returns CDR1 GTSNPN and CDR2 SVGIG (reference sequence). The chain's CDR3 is CAWSVGGPNTIYF. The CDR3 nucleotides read TGTGCCTGGAGTGTTGGGGGACCAAACACCATATATTTT.

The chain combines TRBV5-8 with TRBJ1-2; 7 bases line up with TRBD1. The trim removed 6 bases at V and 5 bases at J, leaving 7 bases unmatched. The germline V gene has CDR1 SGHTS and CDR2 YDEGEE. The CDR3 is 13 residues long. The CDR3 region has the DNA TGTGCCAGCACCCAGGGGGGACTGTATGGCTACACCTTC. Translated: CASTQGGLYGYTF.

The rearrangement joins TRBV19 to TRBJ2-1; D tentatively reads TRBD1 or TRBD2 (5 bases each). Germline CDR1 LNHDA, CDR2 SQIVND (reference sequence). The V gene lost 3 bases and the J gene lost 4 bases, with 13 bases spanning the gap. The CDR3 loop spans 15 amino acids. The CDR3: CASSMRGDDYNEQFF. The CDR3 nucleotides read TGTGCCAGTAGTATGCGTGGGGACGATTACAATGAGCAGTTCTTC.

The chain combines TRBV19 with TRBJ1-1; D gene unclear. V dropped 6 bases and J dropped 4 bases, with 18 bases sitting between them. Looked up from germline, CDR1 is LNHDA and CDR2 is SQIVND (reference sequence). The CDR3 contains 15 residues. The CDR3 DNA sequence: TGTGCCAGTAGCGACCCCTATGGCCGGAGCACTGAAGCTTTCTTT. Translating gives CASSDPYGRSTEAFF.

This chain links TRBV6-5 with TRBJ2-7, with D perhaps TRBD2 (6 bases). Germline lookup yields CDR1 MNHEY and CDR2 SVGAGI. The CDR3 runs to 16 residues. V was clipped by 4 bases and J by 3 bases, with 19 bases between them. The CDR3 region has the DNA TGTGCCAGCAGTTCCCTAGGGACTGGCGTTGGCTACGAGCAGTACTTC. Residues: CASSSLGTGVGYEQYF.

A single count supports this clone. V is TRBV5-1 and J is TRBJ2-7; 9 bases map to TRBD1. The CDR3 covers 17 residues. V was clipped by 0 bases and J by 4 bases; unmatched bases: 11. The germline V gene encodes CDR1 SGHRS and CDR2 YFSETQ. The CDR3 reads CASSLAPLSGTGYEQYF. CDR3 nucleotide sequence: TGCGCCAGCAGCTTGGCTCCACTCTCCGGGACAGGGTACGAGCAGTACTTC. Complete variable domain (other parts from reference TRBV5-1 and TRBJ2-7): KAGVTQTPRYLIKTRGQQVTLSCSPISGHRSVSWYQQTPGQGLQFLFEYFSETQRNKGNFPGRFSGRQFSNSRSEMNVSTLELGDSALYLCASSLAPLSGTGYEQYFGPGTRLTVT.

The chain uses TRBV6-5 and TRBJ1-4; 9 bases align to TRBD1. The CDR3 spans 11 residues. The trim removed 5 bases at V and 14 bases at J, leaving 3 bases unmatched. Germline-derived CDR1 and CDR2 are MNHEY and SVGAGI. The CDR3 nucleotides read TGTGCCAGCAGTCCCGGGACAGGGCTGTTTTTT. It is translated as CASSPGTGLFF.

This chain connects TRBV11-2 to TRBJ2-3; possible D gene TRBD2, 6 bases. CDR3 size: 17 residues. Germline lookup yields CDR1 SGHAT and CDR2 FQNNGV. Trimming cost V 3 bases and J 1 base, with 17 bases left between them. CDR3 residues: CASSFGGYGWGTDTQYF. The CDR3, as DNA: TGTGCCAGCAGCTTTGGGGGGTACGGGTGGGGCACAGATACGCAGTATTTT.

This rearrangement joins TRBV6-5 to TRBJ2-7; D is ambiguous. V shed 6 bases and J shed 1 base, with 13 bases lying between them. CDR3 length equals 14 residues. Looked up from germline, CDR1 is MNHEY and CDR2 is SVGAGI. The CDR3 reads CASRGRVYSYEQYF. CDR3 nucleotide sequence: TGTGCCAGCAGAGGTAGGGTGTATTCCTACGAGCAGTACTTC.

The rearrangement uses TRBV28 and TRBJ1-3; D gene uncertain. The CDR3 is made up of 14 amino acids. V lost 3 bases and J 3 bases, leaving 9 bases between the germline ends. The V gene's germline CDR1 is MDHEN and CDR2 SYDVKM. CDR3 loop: CASSFWESGNTIYF. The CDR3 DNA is TGTGCCAGCAGTTTTTGGGAGAGTGGAAACACCATATATTTT.

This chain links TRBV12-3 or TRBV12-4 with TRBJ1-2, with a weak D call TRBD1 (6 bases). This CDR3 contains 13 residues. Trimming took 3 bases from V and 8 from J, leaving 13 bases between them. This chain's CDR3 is CASSFRGAWGYTF. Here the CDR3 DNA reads TGTGCCAGCAGTTTCCGGGGGGCTTGGGGCTACACCTTC.

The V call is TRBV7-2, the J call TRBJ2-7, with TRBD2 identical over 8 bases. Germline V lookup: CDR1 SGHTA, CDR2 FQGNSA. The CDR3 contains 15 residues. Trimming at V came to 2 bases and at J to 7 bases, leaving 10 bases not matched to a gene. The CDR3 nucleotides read TGTGCCAGCAGCTTAATCGGGGGGGGCGGAAGGGAGCAGTACTTC. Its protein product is CASSLIGGGGREQYF. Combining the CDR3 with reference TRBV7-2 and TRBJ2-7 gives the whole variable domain GAGVSQSPSNKVTEKGKDVELRCDPISGHTALYWYRQSLGQGLEFLIYFQGNSAPDKSGLPSDRFSAERTGGSVSTLTIQRTQQEDSAVYLCASSLIGGGGREQYFGPGTRLTVT.

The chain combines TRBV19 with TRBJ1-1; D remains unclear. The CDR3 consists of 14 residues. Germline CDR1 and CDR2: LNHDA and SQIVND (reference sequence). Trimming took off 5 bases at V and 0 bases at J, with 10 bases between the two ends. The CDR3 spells CASSPGDLNTEAFF. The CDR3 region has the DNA TGTGCCAGTAGTCCGGGTGACCTGAACACTGAAGCTTTCTTT.

The CDR3: CASSLGSGIDTQYF. The CDR3 bases are TGTGCCAGCAGCTTGGGTAGCGGGATAGATACGCAGTATTTT. The rearrangement uses TRBV5-5 and TRBJ2-3; TRBD2 matches 8 bases. The CDR3 runs 14 residues. The germline V gene encodes CDR1 SGHKS and CDR2 YYEKEE (reference sequence). Trimming at V came to 0 bases and at J to 5 bases, leaving 2 bases not matched to a gene.

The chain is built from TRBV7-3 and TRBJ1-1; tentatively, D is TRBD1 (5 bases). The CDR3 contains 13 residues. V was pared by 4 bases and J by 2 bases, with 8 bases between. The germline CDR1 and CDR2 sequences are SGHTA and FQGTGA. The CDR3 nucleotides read TGTGCCAGCAGCTCACAGGCAAACACTGAAGCTTTCTTT. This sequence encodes CASSSQANTEAFF.

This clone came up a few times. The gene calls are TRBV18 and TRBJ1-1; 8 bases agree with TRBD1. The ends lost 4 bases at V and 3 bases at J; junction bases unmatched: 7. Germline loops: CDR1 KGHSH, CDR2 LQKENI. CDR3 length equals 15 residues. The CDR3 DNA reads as TGTGCCAGCTCACTACGACAGGGGTTTGACACTGAAGCTTTCTTT. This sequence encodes CASSLRQGFDTEAFF.

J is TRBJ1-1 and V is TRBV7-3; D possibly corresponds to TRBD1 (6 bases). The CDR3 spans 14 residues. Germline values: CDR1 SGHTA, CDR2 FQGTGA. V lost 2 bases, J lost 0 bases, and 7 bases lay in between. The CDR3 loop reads CASSLGGMNTEAFF. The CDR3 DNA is TGTGCCAGCAGCTTAGGGGGCATGAACACTGAAGCTTTCTTT.

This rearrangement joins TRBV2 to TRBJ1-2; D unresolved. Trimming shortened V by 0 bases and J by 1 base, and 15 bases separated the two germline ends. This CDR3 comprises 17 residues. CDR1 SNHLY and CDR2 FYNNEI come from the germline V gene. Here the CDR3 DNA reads TGTGCCAGCAGTGAAGCTGAGGGAACAGACATTAACTATGGCTACACCTTC. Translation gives CASSEAEGTDINYGYTF.

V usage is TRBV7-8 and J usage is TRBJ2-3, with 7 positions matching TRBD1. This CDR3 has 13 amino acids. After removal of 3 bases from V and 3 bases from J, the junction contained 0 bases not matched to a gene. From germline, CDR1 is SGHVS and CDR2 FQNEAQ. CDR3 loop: CASSLDRTDTQYF. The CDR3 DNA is TGTGCCAGCAGCTTGGACAGGACAGATACGCAGTATTTT.

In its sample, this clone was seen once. The CDR3 is CASSSGLAGGRQETQYF. CDR3 nucleotide sequence: TGCGCCAGCAGCTCTGGACTAGCGGGGGGGCGCCAAGAGACCCAGTACTTC. This sequence joins TRBV5-1 and TRBJ2-5; 15 bases line up with TRBD2. Looked up from germline, CDR1 is SGHRS and CDR2 is YFSETQ. The V gene end was trimmed by 3 bases and the J gene end by 1 base; junction bases not matched to a gene: 4. The CDR3 has 17 amino acids.

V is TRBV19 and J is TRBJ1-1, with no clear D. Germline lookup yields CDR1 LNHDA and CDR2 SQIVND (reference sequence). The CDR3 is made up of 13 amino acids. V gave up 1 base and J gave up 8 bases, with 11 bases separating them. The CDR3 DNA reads TGTGCCAGTAGTATAGCGGACGGTACCGAAGCTTTCTTT. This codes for CASSIADGTEAFF.

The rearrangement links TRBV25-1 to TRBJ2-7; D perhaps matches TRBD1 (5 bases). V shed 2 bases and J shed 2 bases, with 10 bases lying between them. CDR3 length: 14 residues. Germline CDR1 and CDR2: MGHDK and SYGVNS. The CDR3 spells CASSEVDNPYEQYF. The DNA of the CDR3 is TGTGCCAGCAGTGAAGTGGACAACCCCTACGAGCAGTACTTC.

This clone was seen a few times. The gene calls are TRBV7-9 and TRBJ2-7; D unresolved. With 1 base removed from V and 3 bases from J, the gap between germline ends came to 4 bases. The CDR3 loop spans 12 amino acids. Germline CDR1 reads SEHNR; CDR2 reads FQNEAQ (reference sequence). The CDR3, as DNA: TGTGCCAGCAGCTTAGTAGACTACGAGCAGTACTTC. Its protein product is CASSLVDYEQYF.